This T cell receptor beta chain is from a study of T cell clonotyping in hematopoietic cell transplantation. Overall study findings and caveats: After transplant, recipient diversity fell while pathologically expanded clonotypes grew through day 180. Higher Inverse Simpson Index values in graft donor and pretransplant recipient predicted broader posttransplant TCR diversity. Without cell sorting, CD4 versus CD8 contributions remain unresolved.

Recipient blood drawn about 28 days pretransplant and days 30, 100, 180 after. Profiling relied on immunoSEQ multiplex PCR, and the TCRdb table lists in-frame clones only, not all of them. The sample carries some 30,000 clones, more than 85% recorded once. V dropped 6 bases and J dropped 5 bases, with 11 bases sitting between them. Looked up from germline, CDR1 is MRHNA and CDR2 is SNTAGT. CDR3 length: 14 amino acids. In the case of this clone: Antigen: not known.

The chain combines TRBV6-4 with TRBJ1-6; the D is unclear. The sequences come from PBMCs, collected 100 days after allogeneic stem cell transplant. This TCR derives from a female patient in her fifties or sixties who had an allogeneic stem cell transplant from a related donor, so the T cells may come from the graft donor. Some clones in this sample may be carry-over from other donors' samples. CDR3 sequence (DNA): TGTGCCAGCAGCCTGACAAGCGATAATTCACCCCTCCACTTT. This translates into CASSLTSDNSPLHF.